This T cell receptor (beta chain) was identified in a study of a mutant IDH1 vaccine in newly diagnosed glioma. Looking at the study overall: Earlier care involved radiotherapy, temozolomide, or both, and the majority received both. Notes on the study in general: Changes to the top peripheral T cell clonotypes appeared unrelated to pseudoprogression.

Time point described: week 11, during vaccination. Mutant IDH1 20-mer peptide, at 300 ug, made up each vaccine dose, with topical imiquimod. The donors' diagnosis was new WHO grade 3 or 4 astrocytoma that was IDH1-mutant and ATRX-lost. In the case of this clone: The antigen is not known.

Libraries were prepared by immunoSEQ multiplex PCR; TCRdb keeps only in-frame clonotypes and omits some of them. Altogether 50,000 to 65,000 clones are present, 91% being singletons, with the ten largest covering about 2.4%. Per germline, CDR1 SGHNT and CDR2 YYREEE (reference sequence). The CDR3 loop spans 13 amino acids. V was trimmed by 0 bases and J by 6 bases, leaving 10 bases between them. The chain uses TRBV5-4 and TRBJ2-7; D call uncertain. The sample was PBMCs, taken from a glioma patient whose treatment included an IDH1 peptide vaccine. This TCR was sampled from a man in his fifties with glioma. The CDR3 region is CASSLEPGSEQYF. CDR3 in DNA: TGTGCCAGCAGCTTGGAACCCGGGTCCGAGCAGTACTTC.